This TCR beta chain originates from a study of technical replicates of blood from a few donors (dated by TCRdb to the late 2010s). Remarks on this clone: No cognate antigen has been identified for it. The input lacks base qualities; no much larger clone sits a single base away.

Reading from cysteine to phenylalanine, the CDR3 counts 15 amino acids. This entry keeps only the CDR3 DNA: 45 bases, framed from base 1. Trimming removed 2 bases from V and 8 bases from J, leaving 18 bases between the germline ends. CDR1 is given as MDHEN and CDR2 as SYDVKM, both from the germline V gene. Libraries were prepared through the immunoSEQ multiplex PCR assay. Here the immuneACCESS table is served through TCRdb, limited to in-frame sequences with V and J called. Missing clones are a known gap in these copies; in checked studies unresolved V genes cover under half, and the rest lacks a known reason. Across this sample there are 90,000 to 100,000 clones, with approximately 94% seen only once. 0.2% to 0.25% of the sample lies in the top ten.

The chain links TRBV28 with TRBJ1-1; the D gene is possibly TRBD1, with 5 bases matching. Sequencing was carried out using T cells isolated from PBMCs. The sequence was collected from a human donor in good health. The nucleotides are TGTGCCAGCAGTTTAGGGTCAGGGAGGAACAAGGAAGCTTTCTTT. It translates to CASSLGSGRNKEAFF.